Described below is a single T cell receptor (beta chain) sequence and its context. This sample was taken from a study of shared clonotypes between healthy human individuals. The sequenced material, unsorted PBMC DNA, was run on ten immunoSEQ deep assay plates. Clones were sequenced by immunoSEQ multiplex PCR, and TCRdb holds only the in-frame ones, with some missing. The data contain about half a million clones, approximately 85% of them singletons. The CDR3 is 14 residues long. The sequenced sample was PBMCs. This chain joins TRBV21-1 and TRBJ1-2; the table's TRBD1 call for D was not verified on the DNA. TRBV21-1 is annotated as a pseudogene. The origin of this receptor is a woman in her forties in good health. Some clones in this sample may be carry-over from other donors' samples. The CDR3 nucleotides read TGTGCCAGCAGCAAAGGGGGGCGCGTGCCTGGCTACACCTTC. Translation gives CASSKGGRVPGYTF.